This TCR beta chain is drawn from a study of T-cell memory formation after mild COVID-19. Whole-study context: TCR clusters largely stayed donor specific. Study conclusions and caveats: Researchers found some responding clones in pre-infection memory, a sign that cross-reactive memory joined. For contracting clones, CD4+ ones sat mainly in CM and EM, CD8+ in EMRA.

TCRdb called the 5' RACE reads again in MiXCR, with one record for every CDR3 protein. The sample contains under 85,000 distinct CDR3 sequences, over 11% of which appear only once. Trimming took 5 bases from V and 4 from J, leaving 17 bases between them. The germline CDR1 and CDR2 sequences are SGHAT and FQNNGV. The CDR3 runs 15 residues. This clonotype was observed a few times. Antigen unknown. Sample: PBMCs or a T cell subset sorted from them (not recorded which). V and J are TRBV11-2 and TRBJ1-2; D is undetermined. This clonotype was obtained from an adult woman who had mild COVID-19 (a few samples of this study predate the infection). Cell type and time point are not known. CDR3 sequence reads: CASSHGWGEGYGYTF. CDR3 DNA: TGTGCCAGCAGCCATGGGTGGGGAGAAGGCTATGGCTACACCTTC. Using reference TRBV11-2 and TRBJ1-2 for the parts outside the CDR3, the full variable domain is EAGVAQSPRYKIIEKRQSVAFWCNPISGHATLYWYQQILGQGPKLLIQFQNNGVVDDSQLPKDRFSAERLKGVDSTLKIQPAKLEDSAVYLCASSHGWGEGYGYTFGSGTRLTVV.